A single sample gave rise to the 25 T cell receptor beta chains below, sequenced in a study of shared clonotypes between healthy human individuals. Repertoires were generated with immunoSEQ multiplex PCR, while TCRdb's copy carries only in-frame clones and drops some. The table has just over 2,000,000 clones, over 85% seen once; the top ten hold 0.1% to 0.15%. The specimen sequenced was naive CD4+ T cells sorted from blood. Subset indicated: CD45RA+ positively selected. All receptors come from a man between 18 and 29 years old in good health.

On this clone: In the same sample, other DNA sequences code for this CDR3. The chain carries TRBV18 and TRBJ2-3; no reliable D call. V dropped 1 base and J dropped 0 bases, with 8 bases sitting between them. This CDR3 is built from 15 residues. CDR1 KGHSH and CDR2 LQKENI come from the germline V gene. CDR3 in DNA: TGTGCCAGCTCACCACTTAGCACTAGCACAGATACGCAGTATTTT. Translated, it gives CASSPLSTSTDTQYF.

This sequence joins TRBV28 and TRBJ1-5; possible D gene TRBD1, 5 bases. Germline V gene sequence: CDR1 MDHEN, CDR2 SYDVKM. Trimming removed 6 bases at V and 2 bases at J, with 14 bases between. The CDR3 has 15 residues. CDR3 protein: CASRAGHSGNQPQHF. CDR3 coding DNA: TGTGCCAGCAGGGCGGGGCACAGCGGCAATCAGCCCCAGCATTTT.

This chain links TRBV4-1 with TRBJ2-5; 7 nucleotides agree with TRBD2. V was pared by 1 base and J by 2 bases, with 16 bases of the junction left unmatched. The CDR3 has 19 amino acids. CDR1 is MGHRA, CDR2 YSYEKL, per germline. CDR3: CASSQAGGAAGFGQETQYF. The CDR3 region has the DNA TGCGCCAGCAGCCAAGCGGGAGGAGCCGCAGGGTTTGGGCAAGAGACCCAGTACTTC.

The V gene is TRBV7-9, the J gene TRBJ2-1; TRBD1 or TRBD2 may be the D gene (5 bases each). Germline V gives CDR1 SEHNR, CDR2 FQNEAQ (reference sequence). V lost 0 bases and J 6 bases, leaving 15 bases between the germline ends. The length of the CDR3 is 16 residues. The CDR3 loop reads CASSLALGTPGNEQFF. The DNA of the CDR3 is TGTGCCAGCAGCTTAGCGCTGGGGACCCCAGGCAATGAGCAGTTCTTC.

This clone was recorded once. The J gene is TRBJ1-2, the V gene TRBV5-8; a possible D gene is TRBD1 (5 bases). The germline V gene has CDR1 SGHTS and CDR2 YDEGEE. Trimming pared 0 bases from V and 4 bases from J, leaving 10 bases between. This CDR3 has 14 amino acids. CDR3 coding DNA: TGTGCCAGCAGCTTGGAAATTGGGGGCTATGGCTACACCTTC. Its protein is CASSLEIGGYGYTF.

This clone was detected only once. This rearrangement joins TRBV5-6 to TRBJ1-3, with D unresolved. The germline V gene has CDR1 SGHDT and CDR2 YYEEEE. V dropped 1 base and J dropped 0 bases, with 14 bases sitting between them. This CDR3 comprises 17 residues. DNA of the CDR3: TGTGCCAGCAGCTTGCTCCCGGACGGAGGCTCTGGAAACACCATATATTTT. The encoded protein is CASSLLPDGGSGNTIYF.

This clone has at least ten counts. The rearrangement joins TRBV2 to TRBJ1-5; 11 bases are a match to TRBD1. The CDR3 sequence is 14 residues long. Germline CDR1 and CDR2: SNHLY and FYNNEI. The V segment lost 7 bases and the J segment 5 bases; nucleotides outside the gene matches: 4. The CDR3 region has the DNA TGTGCCAGCACCCGGACAGGGGGCCATCAGCCCCAGCATTTT. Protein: CASTRTGGHQPQHF.

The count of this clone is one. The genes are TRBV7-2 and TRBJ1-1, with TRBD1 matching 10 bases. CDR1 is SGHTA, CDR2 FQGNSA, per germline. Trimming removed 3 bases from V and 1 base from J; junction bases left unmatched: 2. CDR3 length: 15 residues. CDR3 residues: CASSFGTGANTEAFF. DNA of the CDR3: TGTGCCAGCAGCTTCGGGACAGGGGCGAACACTGAAGCTTTCTTT.

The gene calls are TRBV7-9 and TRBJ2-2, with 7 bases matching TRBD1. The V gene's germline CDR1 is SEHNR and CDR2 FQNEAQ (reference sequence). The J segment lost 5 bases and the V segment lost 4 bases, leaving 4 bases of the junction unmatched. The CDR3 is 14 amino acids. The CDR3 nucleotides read TGTGCCAGCAGCTCGGGACAGCCTACCGGGGAGCTGTTTTTT. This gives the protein CASSSGQPTGELFF.

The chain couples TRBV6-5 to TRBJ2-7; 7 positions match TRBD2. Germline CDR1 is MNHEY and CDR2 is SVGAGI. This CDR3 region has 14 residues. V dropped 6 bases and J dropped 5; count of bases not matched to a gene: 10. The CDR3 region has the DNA TGTGCCAGCAGACGCGGGACTATGGTCGACGAGCAGTACTTC. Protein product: CASRRGTMVDEQYF.

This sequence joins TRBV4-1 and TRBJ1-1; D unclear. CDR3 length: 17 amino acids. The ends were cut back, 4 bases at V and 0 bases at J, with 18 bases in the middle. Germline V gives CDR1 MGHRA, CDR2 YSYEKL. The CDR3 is CASSRETRLSLNTEAFF. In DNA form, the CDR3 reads TGCGCCAGCAGCCGAGAGACACGACTATCCCTGAACACTGAAGCTTTCTTT.

CDR3 DNA: TGTGCCAGCTCACGGGTGGAGAACACTGAAGCTTTCTTT. This translates into CASSRVENTEAFF. The chain is built from TRBV18 and TRBJ1-1; no reliable D call. Germline assignment: CDR1 KGHSH and CDR2 LQKENI. The CDR3 is made up of 13 amino acids. V lost 4 bases and J lost 1, with 7 bases in between.

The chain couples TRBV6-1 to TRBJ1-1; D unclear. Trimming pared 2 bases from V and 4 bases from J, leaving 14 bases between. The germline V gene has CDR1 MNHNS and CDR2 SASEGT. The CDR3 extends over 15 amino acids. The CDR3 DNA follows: TGTGCCAGCAGTGAAACCTCCGGGCGGGGCACTGAAGCTTTCTTT. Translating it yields CASSETSGRGTEAFF.

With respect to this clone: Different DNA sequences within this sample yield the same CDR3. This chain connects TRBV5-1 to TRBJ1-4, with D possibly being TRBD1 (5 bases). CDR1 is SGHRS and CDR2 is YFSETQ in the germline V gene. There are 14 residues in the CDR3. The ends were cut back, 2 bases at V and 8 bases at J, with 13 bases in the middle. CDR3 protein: CASSLPGPGEKLFF. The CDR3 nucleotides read TGCGCCAGCAGCTTACCGGGCCCAGGGGAAAAACTGTTTTTT.

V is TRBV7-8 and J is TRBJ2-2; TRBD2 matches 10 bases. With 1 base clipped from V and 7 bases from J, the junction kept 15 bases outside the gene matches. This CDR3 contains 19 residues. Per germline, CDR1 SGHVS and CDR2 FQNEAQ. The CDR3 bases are TGTGCCAGCAGCTTAGGGAGAGAAAAGCGGGGGGGCCTCGGCGGGGAGCTGTTTTTT. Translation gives CASSLGREKRGGLGGELFF.

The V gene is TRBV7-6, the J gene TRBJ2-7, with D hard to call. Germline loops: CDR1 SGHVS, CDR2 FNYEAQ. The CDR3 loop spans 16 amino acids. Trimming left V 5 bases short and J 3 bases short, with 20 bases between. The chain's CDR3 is CASSPTPTGIVYEQYF. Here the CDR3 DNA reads TGTGCCAGCAGCCCCACCCCAACGGGTATAGTCTACGAGCAGTACTTC.

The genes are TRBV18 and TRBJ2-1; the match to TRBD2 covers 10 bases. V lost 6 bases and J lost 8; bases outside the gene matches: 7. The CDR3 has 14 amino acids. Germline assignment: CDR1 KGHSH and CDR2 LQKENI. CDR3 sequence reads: CASSLASGGDEQFF. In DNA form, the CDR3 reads TGTGCCAGCTCGTTAGCTAGCGGGGGAGATGAGCAGTTCTTC.

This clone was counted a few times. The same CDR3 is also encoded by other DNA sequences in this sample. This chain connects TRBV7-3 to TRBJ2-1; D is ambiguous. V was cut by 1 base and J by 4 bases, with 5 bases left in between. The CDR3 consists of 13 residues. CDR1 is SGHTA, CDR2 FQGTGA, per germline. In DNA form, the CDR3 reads TGTGCCAGCAGCTTAAACGGATACAATGAGCAGTTCTTC. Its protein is CASSLNGYNEQFF.

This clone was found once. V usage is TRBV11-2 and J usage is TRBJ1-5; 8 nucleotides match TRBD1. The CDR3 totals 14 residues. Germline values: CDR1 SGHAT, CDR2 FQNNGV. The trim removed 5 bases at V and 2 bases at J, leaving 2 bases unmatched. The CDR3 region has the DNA TGTGCCAGCAGCGGGACAGGTGGCAATCAGCCCCAGCATTTT. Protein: CASSGTGGNQPQHF.

CDR3 residues: CASQGFGYGYTF. Written as DNA, the CDR3 is TGTGCCTCCCAGGGCTTTGGCTATGGCTACACCTTC. This sequence joins TRBV30 and TRBJ1-2; possible D gene TRBD1, 5 bases. Trimming took 7 bases from V and 4 from J, leaving 13 bases between them. This CDR3 contains 12 residues. Germline values: CDR1 GTSNPN, CDR2 SVGIG (reference sequence).

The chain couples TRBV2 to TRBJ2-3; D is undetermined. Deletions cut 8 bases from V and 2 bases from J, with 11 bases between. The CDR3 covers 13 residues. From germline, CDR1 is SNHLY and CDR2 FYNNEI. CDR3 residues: CASCQVNTDTQYF. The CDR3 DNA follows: TGTGCCAGCTGTCAGGTAAACACAGATACGCAGTATTTT.

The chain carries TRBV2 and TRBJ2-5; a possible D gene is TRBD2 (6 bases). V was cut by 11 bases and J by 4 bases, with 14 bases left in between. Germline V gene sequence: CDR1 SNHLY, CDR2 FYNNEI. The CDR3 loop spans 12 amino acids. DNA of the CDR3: TGTGCCCTAAGTATGGGGGGAGAGACCCAGTACTTC. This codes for CALSMGGETQYF.

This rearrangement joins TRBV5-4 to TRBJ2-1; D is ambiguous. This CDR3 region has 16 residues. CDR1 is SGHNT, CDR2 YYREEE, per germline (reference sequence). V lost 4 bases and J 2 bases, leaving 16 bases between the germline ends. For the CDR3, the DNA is TGTGCCAGCAGCCCCTCTATGCATTCAGCCTACAATGAGCAGTTCTTC. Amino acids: CASSPSMHSAYNEQFF.

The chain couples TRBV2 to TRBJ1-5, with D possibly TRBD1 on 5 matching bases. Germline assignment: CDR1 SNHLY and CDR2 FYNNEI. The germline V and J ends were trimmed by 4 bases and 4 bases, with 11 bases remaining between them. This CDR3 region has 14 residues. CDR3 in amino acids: CASSGTGPNQPQHF. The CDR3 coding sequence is TGTGCCAGCAGTGGAACAGGCCCTAATCAGCCCCAGCATTTT.

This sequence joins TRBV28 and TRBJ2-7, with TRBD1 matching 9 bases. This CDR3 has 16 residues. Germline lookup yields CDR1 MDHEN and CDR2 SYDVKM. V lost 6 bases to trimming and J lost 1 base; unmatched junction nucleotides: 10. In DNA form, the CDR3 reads TGTGCCAGCAGAGGGACCGGGACAGGGTTGTCCTACGAGCAGTACTTC. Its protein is CASRGTGTGLSYEQYF.